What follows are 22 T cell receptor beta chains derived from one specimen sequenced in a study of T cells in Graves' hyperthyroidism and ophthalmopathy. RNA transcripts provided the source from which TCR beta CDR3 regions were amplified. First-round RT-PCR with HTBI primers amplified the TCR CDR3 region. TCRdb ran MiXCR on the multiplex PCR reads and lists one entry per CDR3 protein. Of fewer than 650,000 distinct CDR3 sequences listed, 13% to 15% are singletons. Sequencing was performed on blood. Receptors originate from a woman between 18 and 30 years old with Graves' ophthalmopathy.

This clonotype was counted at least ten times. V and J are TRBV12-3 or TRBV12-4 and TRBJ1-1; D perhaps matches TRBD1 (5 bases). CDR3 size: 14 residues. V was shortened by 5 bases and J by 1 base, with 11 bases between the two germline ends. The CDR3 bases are TGTGCCAGCAGTCGTTTGGGGCGGAACACTGAAGCTTTCTTT. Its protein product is CASSRLGRNTEAFF.

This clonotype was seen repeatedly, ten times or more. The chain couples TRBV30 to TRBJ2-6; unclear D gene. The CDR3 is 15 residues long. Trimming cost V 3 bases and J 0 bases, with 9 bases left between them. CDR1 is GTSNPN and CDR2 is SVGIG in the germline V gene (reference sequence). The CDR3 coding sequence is TGTGCCTGGAGGGAAAAGAGCTCTGGGGCCAACGTCCTGACTTTC. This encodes CAWREKSSGANVLTF.

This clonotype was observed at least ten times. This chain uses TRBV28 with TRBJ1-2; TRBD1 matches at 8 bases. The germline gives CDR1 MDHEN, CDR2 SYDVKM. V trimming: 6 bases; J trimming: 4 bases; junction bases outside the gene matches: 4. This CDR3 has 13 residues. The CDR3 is CASRSTGGYGYTF. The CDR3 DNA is TGTGCCAGCAGGTCAACAGGGGGCTATGGCTACACCTTC.

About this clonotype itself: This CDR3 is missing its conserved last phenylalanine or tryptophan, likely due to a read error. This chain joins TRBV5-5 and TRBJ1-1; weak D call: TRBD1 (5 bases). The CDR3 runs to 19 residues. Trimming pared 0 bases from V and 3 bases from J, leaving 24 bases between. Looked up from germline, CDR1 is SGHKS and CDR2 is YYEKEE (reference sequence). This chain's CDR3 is CASSLAQKGVSNRDTEAFL. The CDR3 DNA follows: TGTGCCAGCAGCTTGGCTCAGAAAGGGGTTTCCAATAGGGACACTGAAGCTTTCCTT.

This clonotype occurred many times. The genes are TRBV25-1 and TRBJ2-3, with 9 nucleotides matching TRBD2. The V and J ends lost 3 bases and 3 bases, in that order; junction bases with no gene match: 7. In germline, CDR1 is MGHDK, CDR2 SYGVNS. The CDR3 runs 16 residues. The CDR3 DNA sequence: TGTGCCAGCAGTGACACTGCGGGAGGGCCGACAGATACGCAGTATTTT. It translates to CASSDTAGGPTDTQYF.

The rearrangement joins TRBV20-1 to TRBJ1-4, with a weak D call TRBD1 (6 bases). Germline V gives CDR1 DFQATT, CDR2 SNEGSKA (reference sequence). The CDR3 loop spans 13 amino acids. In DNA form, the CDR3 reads TGCAGCGCCCCCGGGCAGGGGAATGAAAAACTGTTTTTT. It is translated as CSAPGQGNEKLFF.

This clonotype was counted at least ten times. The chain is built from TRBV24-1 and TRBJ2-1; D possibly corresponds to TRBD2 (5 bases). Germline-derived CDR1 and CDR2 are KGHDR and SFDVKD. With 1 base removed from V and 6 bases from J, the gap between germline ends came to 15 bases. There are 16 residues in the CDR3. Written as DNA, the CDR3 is TGTGCCACCAGTGATTTTCGAGGGCCCGAGATCAATGAGCAGTTCTTC. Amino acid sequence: CATSDFRGPEINEQFF.

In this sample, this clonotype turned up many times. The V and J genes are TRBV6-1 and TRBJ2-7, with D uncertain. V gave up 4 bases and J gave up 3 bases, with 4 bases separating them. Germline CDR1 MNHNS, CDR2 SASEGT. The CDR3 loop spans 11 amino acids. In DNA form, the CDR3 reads TGTGCCAGCAGTGTTTTCTACGAGCAGTACTTC. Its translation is CASSVFYEQYF.

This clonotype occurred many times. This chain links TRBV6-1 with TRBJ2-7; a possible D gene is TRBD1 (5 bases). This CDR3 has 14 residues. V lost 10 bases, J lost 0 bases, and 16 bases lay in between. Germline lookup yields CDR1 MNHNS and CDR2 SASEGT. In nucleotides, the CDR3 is TGTGCCACCTCACAGGCAGAGAACTCCTACGAGCAGTACTTC. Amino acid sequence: CATSQAENSYEQYF.

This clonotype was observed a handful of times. In nucleotides, the CDR3 is TGTGCCAGCAGTTACGACGGGACTTCCACAGATACGCAGTATTTT. This encodes CASSYDGTSTDTQYF. This chain joins TRBV6-2 or TRBV6-3 and TRBJ2-3, with D possibly TRBD2 on 6 matching bases. The germline V and J ends were trimmed by 2 bases and 2 bases, with 11 bases remaining between them. The CDR3 totals 15 residues. CDR1 is MNHEY and CDR2 is SVGEGT in the germline V gene.

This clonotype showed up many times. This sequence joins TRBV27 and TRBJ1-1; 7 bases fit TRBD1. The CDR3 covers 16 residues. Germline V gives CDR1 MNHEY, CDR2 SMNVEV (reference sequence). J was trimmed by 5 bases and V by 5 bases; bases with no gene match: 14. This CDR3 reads CASSPQGWTRLTEAFF. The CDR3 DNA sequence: TGTGCCAGCAGTCCACAGGGGTGGACGAGGTTAACTGAAGCTTTCTTT.

This chain's CDR3 is CASSPPSLYEQYF. CDR3 nucleotide sequence: TGTGCCAGCAGCCCTCCGTCCCTCTACGAGCAGTACTTC. The V and J genes are TRBV7-2 and TRBJ2-7, with no clear D. V was trimmed by 5 bases and J by 3 bases, leaving 11 bases between them. Germline CDR1 is SGHTA and CDR2 is FQGNSA. The CDR3 spans 13 residues.

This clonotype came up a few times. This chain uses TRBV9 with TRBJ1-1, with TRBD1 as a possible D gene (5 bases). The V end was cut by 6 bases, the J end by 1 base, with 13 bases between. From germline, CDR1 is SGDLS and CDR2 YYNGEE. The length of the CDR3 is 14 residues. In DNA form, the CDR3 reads TGTGCCAGCACCGGCGGGGGGGGGAACACTGAAGCTTTCTTT. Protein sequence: CASTGGGGNTEAFF.

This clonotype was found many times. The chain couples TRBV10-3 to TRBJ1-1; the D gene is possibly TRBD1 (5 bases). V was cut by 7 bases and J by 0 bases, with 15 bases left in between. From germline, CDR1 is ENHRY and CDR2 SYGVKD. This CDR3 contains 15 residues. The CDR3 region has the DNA TGTGCCATCAATACGGGACTTCACATGAACACTGAAGCTTTCTTT. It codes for CAINTGLHMNTEAFF.

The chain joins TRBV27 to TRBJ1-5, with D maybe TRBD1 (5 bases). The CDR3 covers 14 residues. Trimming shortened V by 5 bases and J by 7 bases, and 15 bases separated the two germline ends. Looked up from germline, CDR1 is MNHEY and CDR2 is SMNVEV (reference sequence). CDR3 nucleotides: TGTGCCAGCAGTGGGGGGGGGGTGGGGCAGCCCCAGCATTTT. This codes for CASSGGGVGQPQHF.

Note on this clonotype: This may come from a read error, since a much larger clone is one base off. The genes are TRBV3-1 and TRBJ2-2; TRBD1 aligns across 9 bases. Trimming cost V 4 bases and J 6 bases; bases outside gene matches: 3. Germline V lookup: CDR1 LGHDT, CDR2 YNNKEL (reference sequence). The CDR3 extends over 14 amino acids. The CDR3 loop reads CASSLQGAAGELFF. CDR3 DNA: TGTGCCAGCAGCCTACAGGGGGCTGCCGGGGAGCTGTTTTTT.

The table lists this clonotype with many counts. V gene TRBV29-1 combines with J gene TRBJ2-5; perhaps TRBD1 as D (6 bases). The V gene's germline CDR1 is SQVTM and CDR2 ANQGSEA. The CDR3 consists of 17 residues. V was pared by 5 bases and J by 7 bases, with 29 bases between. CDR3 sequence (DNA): TGCAGCGTTCGACTTGCACCCAACAGGGTGAGGCCGCCGACCCAGTACTTC. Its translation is CSVRLAPNRVRPPTQYF.

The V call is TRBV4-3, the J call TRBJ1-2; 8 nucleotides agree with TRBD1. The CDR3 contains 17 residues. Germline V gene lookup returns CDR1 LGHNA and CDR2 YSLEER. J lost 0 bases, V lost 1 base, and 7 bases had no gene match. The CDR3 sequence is CASSQAGAGGANYGYTF. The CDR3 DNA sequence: TGCGCCAGCAGCCAAGCGGGGGCAGGGGGCGCTAACTATGGCTACACCTTC.

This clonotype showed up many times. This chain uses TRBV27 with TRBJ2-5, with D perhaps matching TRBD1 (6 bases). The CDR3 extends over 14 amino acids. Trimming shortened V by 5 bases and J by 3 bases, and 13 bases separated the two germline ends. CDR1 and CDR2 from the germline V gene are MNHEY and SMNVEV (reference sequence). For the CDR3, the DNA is TGTGCCAGCAGTGGCGCACAGGGAAAAGAGACCCAGTACTTC. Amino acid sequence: CASSGAQGKETQYF.

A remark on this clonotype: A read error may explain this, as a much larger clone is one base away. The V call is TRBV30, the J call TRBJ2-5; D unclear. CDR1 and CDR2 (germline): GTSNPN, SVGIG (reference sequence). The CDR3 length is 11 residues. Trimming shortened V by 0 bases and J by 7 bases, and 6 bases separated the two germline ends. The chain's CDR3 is CAWSVMATQYF. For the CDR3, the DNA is TGTGCCTGGAGTGTAATGGCGACCCAGTACTTC.

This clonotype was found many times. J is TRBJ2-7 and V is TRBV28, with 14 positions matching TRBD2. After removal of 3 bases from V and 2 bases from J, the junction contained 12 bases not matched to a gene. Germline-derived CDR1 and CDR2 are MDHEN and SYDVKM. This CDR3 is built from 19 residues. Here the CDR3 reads CASSFPPPGTSGSTYEQYF. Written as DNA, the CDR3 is TGTGCCAGCAGTTTCCCCCCCCCCGGGACTAGCGGGAGCACCTACGAGCAGTACTTC. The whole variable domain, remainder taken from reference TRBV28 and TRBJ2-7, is DVKVTQSSRYLVKRTGEKVFLECVQDMDHENMFWYRQDPGLGLRLIYFSYDVKMKEKGDIPEGYSVSREKKERFSLILESASTNQTSMYLCASSFPPPGTSGSTYEQYFGPGTRLTVT.

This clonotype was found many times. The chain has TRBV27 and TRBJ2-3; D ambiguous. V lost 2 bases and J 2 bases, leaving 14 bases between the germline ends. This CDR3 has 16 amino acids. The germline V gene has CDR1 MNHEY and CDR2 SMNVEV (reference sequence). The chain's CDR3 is CASSLGAHPTTDTQYF. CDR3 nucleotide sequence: TGTGCCAGCAGTTTAGGAGCCCATCCTACCACAGATACGCAGTATTTT.